This is a list of T cell receptor beta chains from one sample in a study of blood T cell repertoires in COVID-19. Method: immunoSEQ multiplex PCR; TCRdb's copy keeps in-frame clones and lacks some. This sample has about 16,000 clones, with 70% to 90% found just once. The sequenced sample was peripheral blood. The receptor set was obtained from a human donor with active COVID-19. The donor label of this sample is uncertain. CDR3s leave out the opening cysteine and the closing phenylalanine or tryptophan. Each record gives: V gene, J gene, D gene, clone size, CDR3 protein. The D gene is left open where the match is weak. Not all rows give a size; the values are once, few, many and, for expanded clones, a class.

V gene: TRBV4-3; J gene: TRBJ2-7; D gene: TRBD1; clone size: -; CDR3 protein: ASSQGIGTGYEQY
V gene: TRBV7-2; J gene: TRBJ2-7; D gene: -; clone size: -; CDR3 protein: ASSLMSTEQY
V gene: TRBV10-3; J gene: TRBJ1-1; D gene: -; clone size: -; CDR3 protein: AISESQGGRYEAF
V gene: TRBV11-2; J gene: TRBJ1-2; D gene: -; clone size: -; CDR3 protein: ASSSGQTTNGYT
V gene: TRBV6-6; J gene: TRBJ1-2; D gene: TRBD1; clone size: -; CDR3 protein: ASSPYRQGEWDGYT
V gene: TRBV19; J gene: TRBJ1-2; D gene: TRBD1; clone size: -; CDR3 protein: ASSLQGTNYGYT
V gene: TRBV6-2/TRBV6-3; J gene: TRBJ1-1; D gene: -; clone size: few; CDR3 protein: ASSPTYRNTEAF
V gene: TRBV19; J gene: TRBJ2-2; D gene: -; clone size: -; CDR3 protein: ASREAGRITGELF
V gene: TRBV4-1; J gene: TRBJ2-2; D gene: TRBD2; clone size: -; CDR3 protein: ASQLEAGVKAGELF
V gene: TRBV5-1; J gene: TRBJ2-2; D gene: -; clone size: -; CDR3 protein: ASSLAAGQITGELF
V gene: TRBV2; J gene: TRBJ2-1; D gene: TRBD2; clone size: -; CDR3 protein: ASRGLAGGLGYNEQF
V gene: TRBV6-5; J gene: TRBJ2-7; D gene: -; clone size: -; CDR3 protein: ASSLDETYEQY
V gene: TRBV19; J gene: TRBJ1-5; D gene: TRBD1; clone size: -; CDR3 protein: ASSSRDRGFYSNQPQH
V gene: TRBV11-2; J gene: TRBJ2-1; D gene: TRBD2; clone size: -; CDR3 protein: ASSSRGLPYNEQF
V gene: TRBV10-3; J gene: TRBJ2-3; D gene: -; clone size: -; CDR3 protein: AIIVQPGGTDTQY
V gene: TRBV7-9; J gene: TRBJ1-1; D gene: -; clone size: once; CDR3 protein: ASSLFGGNTEAF
V gene: TRBV29-1; J gene: TRBJ2-2; D gene: TRBD2; clone size: -; CDR3 protein: SIRFTSGDLGGELF
V gene: TRBV4-2; J gene: TRBJ1-1; D gene: TRBD1; clone size: -; CDR3 protein: ASSLGQALNTEAF
V gene: TRBV29-1; J gene: TRBJ2-7; D gene: -; clone size: -; CDR3 protein: SGMTGPYEQY
V gene: TRBV11-2; J gene: TRBJ1-2; D gene: -; clone size: -; CDR3 protein: ASSKLGGRVYGYT
V gene: TRBV2; J gene: TRBJ2-7; D gene: TRBD2; clone size: -; CDR3 protein: ASTLAGWVHEQY
V gene: TRBV2; J gene: TRBJ1-4; D gene: TRBD1; clone size: -; CDR3 protein: ASSRDQGANEKLF
V gene: TRBV5-1; J gene: TRBJ2-1; D gene: -; clone size: once; CDR3 protein: ASSGPAGEQF
V gene: TRBV7-2; J gene: TRBJ2-4; D gene: TRBD1; clone size: few; CDR3 protein: ASSSRVGTVKNIQY
V gene: TRBV15; J gene: TRBJ2-5; D gene: -; clone size: -; CDR3 protein: ATSKEIFGGHQETQY
V gene: TRBV18; J gene: TRBJ2-3; D gene: -; clone size: -; CDR3 protein: ASSPSQDTQY
V gene: TRBV18; J gene: TRBJ1-2; D gene: -; clone size: few; CDR3 protein: ASSPLDSYYGYT
V gene: TRBV9; J gene: TRBJ2-3; D gene: -; clone size: -; CDR3 protein: ASSVGAGVSTDTQY
V gene: TRBV5-1; J gene: TRBJ2-2; D gene: TRBD2; clone size: -; CDR3 protein: ASSSLAGGNTGELF
V gene: TRBV7-9; J gene: TRBJ2-4; D gene: TRBD1; clone size: once; CDR3 protein: ASSPRTGLAKNIQY
V gene: TRBV9; J gene: TRBJ1-2; D gene: -; clone size: -; CDR3 protein: ASSAHTNYGYT
V gene: TRBV19; J gene: TRBJ2-2; D gene: -; clone size: -; CDR3 protein: ASSIRSNTGELF
V gene: TRBV7-3; J gene: TRBJ2-1; D gene: TRBD2; clone size: -; CDR3 protein: ASSLAGGLNEQF
V gene: TRBV5-1; J gene: TRBJ2-1; D gene: TRBD2; clone size: -; CDR3 protein: ASSWAFGGGNEQF
V gene: TRBV7-2; J gene: TRBJ2-1; D gene: -; clone size: -; CDR3 protein: ASSLGRAYNEQF
V gene: TRBV12-3/TRBV12-4; J gene: TRBJ1-1; D gene: -; clone size: -; CDR3 protein: ASSSTRNTEAF
V gene: TRBV7-9; J gene: TRBJ2-7; D gene: -; clone size: -; CDR3 protein: ASKVETAYEQY
V gene: TRBV6-5; J gene: TRBJ2-7; D gene: TRBD1; clone size: once; CDR3 protein: ASRRQGSYEQY
V gene: TRBV5-4; J gene: TRBJ1-1; D gene: -; clone size: -; CDR3 protein: ASSLSQVNTEAF
V gene: TRBV19; J gene: TRBJ2-7; D gene: -; clone size: -; CDR3 protein: ASSIGRTTYEQY
V gene: TRBV7-2; J gene: TRBJ2-4; D gene: -; clone size: -; CDR3 protein: ASSSPAGFKNIQY
V gene: TRBV7-8; J gene: TRBJ2-5; D gene: TRBD2; clone size: -; CDR3 protein: ASSRASGGAGETQY
V gene: TRBV27; J gene: TRBJ2-7; D gene: -; clone size: -; CDR3 protein: ASSDWGQESSYEQY
V gene: TRBV2; J gene: TRBJ2-3; D gene: TRBD2; clone size: -; CDR3 protein: ASSWEGSHTQY
V gene: TRBV29-1; J gene: TRBJ1-1; D gene: -; clone size: -; CDR3 protein: SVEGGLNTEAF